The 21 T cell receptor beta chains below come from one sample, sequenced in a study of T cells in Graves' hyperthyroidism and ophthalmopathy. Amplification of TCR beta CDR3 regions used RNA as the template. HTBI primers were employed in a first-round RT-PCR of the TCR CDR3. MiXCR, run by TCRdb on the multiplex PCR reads, gives a single entry per CDR3 protein. Of around 350,000 distinct CDR3 sequences listed, about 19% are singletons. Sequencing used blood. The receptors stem from a woman under 30 with Graves' hyperthyroidism.

Only a few counts were recorded for this clonotype. A read error may account for a junction end that differs from germline. J is TRBJ2-5 and V is TRBV5-5, with no clear D. Germline CDR1 reads SGHKS; CDR2 reads YYEKEE (reference sequence). This CDR3 has 16 amino acids. The CDR3 spells CASSSQMGIIMETKYF. CDR3 sequence (DNA): TGTGCCAGCAGCTCCCAGATGGGCATTATAATGGAGACCAAGTACTTC.

Turning to this clonotype: Germline is not matched at one junction end, which may reflect a read error. The chain carries TRBV6-1 and TRBJ1-6, with 7 nucleotides matching TRBD1. Germline loops: CDR1 MNHNS, CDR2 SASEGT. The CDR3 spans 14 residues. The CDR3 loop is CTSSWTGGNSPLHF. The CDR3 DNA reads TGTACCAGCAGCTGGACAGGCGGAAATTCACCCCTCCACTTT.

This clonotype was recorded at least ten times. V gene TRBV10-1 combines with J gene TRBJ1-2; maybe TRBD1 (5 bases). CDR1 and CDR2 (germline): WNHNN, SYGVQD (reference sequence). The CDR3 loop spans 15 amino acids. Trimming left V 10 bases short and J 5 bases short, with 23 bases between. CDR3 DNA: TGCGCCACAGAAAACCCCTGGGGGGGTCGTTATGGCTACACCTTC. Translating gives CATENPWGGRYGYTF.

This clonotype was counted only a few times. The V call is TRBV24-1, the J call TRBJ2-4; D is perhaps TRBD1 or TRBD2 (5 bases each). Germline CDR1 is KGHDR and CDR2 is SFDVKD. The germline V and J ends were trimmed by 5 bases and 1 base, with 11 bases remaining between them. The CDR3 extends over 15 amino acids. The CDR3 nucleotides read TGTGCCACCAGTGGAAGCCGGGACGCCAAAAACATTCAGTACTTC. This codes for CATSGSRDAKNIQYF.

There are many counts of this clonotype. This chain connects TRBV6-5 to TRBJ2-7; possibly TRBD2 for D (5 bases). With 8 bases removed from V and 4 bases from J, the gap between germline ends came to 18 bases. The CDR3 is 14 residues long. Germline V gives CDR1 MNHEY, CDR2 SVGAGI. Here the CDR3 DNA reads TGTGCCAGCTACTCGAGCGCCGGGAAATACGAGCAGTACTTC. It translates to CASYSSAGKYEQYF.

This clonotype appeared many times. This sequence joins TRBV24-1 and TRBJ2-7; TRBD2 might be the D (6 bases). Germline assignment: CDR1 KGHDR and CDR2 SFDVKD. With 7 bases removed from V and 3 bases from J, the gap between germline ends came to 12 bases. The CDR3 has 13 residues. This CDR3 is CATSSGPDYEQYF. For the CDR3, the DNA is TGTGCCACCAGCAGCGGGCCTGACTACGAGCAGTACTTC.

This clonotype was observed at least ten times. CDR3 sequence reads: CASSLDAGTYEQYF. As DNA, the CDR3 is TGTGCCAGCAGCTTGGATGCGGGGACCTACGAGCAGTACTTC. V is TRBV7-2 and J is TRBJ2-7; D possibly corresponds to TRBD2 (6 bases). The CDR3 is 14 amino acids. Trimming removed 3 bases from V and 2 bases from J, with 11 bases in between. Germline V CDR1 and CDR2: SGHTA, FQGNSA.

This clonotype appeared many times. The chain combines TRBV6-1 with TRBJ2-7; D not certain. Germline CDR1 and CDR2: MNHNS and SASEGT. The CDR3 contains 14 residues. V lost 6 bases and J lost 0, with 12 bases in between. The CDR3 nucleotides are TGTGCCAGCAGATCGGACGGTAGCTCCTACGAGCAGTACTTC. Amino acid sequence: CASRSDGSSYEQYF.

In its sample, this clonotype was seen many times. This chain joins TRBV20-1 and TRBJ2-5; perhaps TRBD1 as D (5 bases). The V gene's germline CDR1 is DFQATT and CDR2 SNEGSKA (reference sequence). This CDR3 is 12 amino acids long. V shed 5 bases and J shed 7 bases, with 14 bases lying between them. CDR3 nucleotide sequence: TGCAGTGCTGGGCAGGGTAGGGGGACCCAGTACTTC. It codes for CSAGQGRGTQYF.

This chain uses TRBV12-3 or TRBV12-4 with TRBJ1-2; D is undetermined. Deletions cut 7 bases from V and 4 bases from J, with 22 bases between. The CDR3 has 16 residues. In DNA, the CDR3 is TGTGCCAGCATCCCCCCTCGGGCAGCATACCCCTATGGCTACACCTTC. Translation gives CASIPPRAAYPYGYTF.

The chain uses TRBV12-3 or TRBV12-4 and TRBJ2-5; D is unclear. Between the trimmed V and J ends, which lost 6 bases and 2 bases, there was a span of 13 bases. The CDR3 length is 14 residues. The CDR3 bases are TGTGCCAGCAGCCGTGGGGATAGGCAAGAGACCCAGTACTTC. Translated, it gives CASSRGDRQETQYF.

This clonotype was seen at least ten times. The V gene is TRBV4-2, the J gene TRBJ2-6, with D possibly TRBD1 on 5 matching bases. V shed 6 bases and J shed 0 bases, with 15 bases lying between them. This CDR3 region has 17 residues. Germline V lookup: CDR1 LGHNA, CDR2 YNFKEQ. CDR3 in DNA: TGTGCCAGCAGTCGAGACAGAGCATTCTCTGGGGCCAACGTCCTGACTTTC. This sequence encodes CASSRDRAFSGANVLTF.

This clonotype was seen many times. The chain is built from TRBV7-9 and TRBJ1-2, with D unclear. V gave up 5 bases and J gave up 4 bases, with 8 bases separating them. The CDR3 loop spans 12 amino acids. Germline CDR1 reads SEHNR; CDR2 reads FQNEAQ (reference sequence). The DNA of the CDR3 is TGTGCCAGCAGCGGAGACGTCTATGGCTACACCTTC. It codes for CASSGDVYGYTF.

Only a few counts were recorded for this clonotype. The chain is built from TRBV4-2 and TRBJ2-3, with D uncertain. Per the germline V gene, CDR1 is LGHNA and CDR2 is YNFKEQ. CDR3 size: 16 residues. Trimming took 0 bases from V and 0 from J, leaving 10 bases between them. CDR3 DNA sequence: TGTGCCAGCAGCCAAGAACCGGGCTATAGCACAGATACGCAGTATTTT. Translating it yields CASSQEPGYSTDTQYF.

This clonotype was seen at least ten times. The gene calls are TRBV11-1 and TRBJ1-1; 8 bases align to TRBD1. Germline values: CDR1 SGHAT, CDR2 FQDESV (reference sequence). The CDR3 contains 18 residues. With V trimmed by 4 bases and J by 2 bases, 15 bases remained unmatched. Here the CDR3 DNA reads TGTGCCAGCAGCTCTTTACCGGGACAGGAGGGTGAAAACACTGAAGCTTTCTTT. This codes for CASSSLPGQEGENTEAFF.

J is TRBJ1-1 and V is TRBV6-4; D uncertain. The V end lost 3 bases, the J end lost 0 bases, and 11 bases lay between the germline ends. This CDR3 is 15 amino acids long. Germline CDR1 is MRHNA and CDR2 is SNTAGT. The CDR3 spells CASSEGWVMNTEAFF. For the CDR3, the DNA is TGTGCCAGCAGTGAAGGGTGGGTCATGAACACTGAAGCTTTCTTT.

This clonotype has ten or more counts. The chain uses TRBV4-1 and TRBJ1-2; D is unresolved. The V gene's germline CDR1 is MGHRA and CDR2 YSYEKL. This CDR3 contains 12 residues. Trimming removed 0 bases at V and 5 bases at J, with 4 bases between. In DNA form, the CDR3 reads TGCGCCAGCAGCCAAGAACGTTATGGCTACACCTTC. Translating it yields CASSQERYGYTF.

This clonotype has a count of ten or more. The chain recombines TRBV13 with TRBJ1-5; D is unclear. Looked up from germline, CDR1 is PRHDT and CDR2 is FYEKMQ (reference sequence). This CDR3 has 14 residues. Deletions cut 0 bases from V and 7 bases from J, with 10 bases between. CDR3 in amino acids: CASSLGGRRQPQHF. CDR3 bases: TGTGCCAGCAGCTTAGGGGGTAGGAGACAGCCCCAGCATTTT.

The chain is built from TRBV6-2 or TRBV6-3 and TRBJ2-3, with 11 positions matching TRBD2. The CDR3 spans 17 residues. J gave up 5 bases and V 3 bases, and 10 bases lay outside the gene matches. Germline values: CDR1 MNHEY, CDR2 SVGEGT. DNA of the CDR3: TGTGCCAGCAGTTATGCCGGGACTAGCGGCCTAAAAGATACGCAGTATTTT. Protein: CASSYAGTSGLKDTQYF.

This clonotype has ten or more counts. The chain is built from TRBV11-2 and TRBJ1-2; 9 bases line up with TRBD1. The CDR3 loop spans 16 amino acids. V trimming: 1 base; J trimming: 8 bases; junction bases outside the gene matches: 11. From germline, CDR1 is SGHAT and CDR2 FQNNGV. As DNA, the CDR3 is TGTGCCAGCAGCTTAGGGTTTGGGACAGGGATGGGCGGCTACACCTTC. Protein product: CASSLGFGTGMGGYTF.

The sample holds many counts of this clonotype. The CDR3 DNA reads as TGCGCCAGCAGCTTACGTCGGGTGAACACTGAAGCTTTCTTT. It specifies CASSLRRVNTEAFF. The J gene is TRBJ1-1, the V gene TRBV5-1; D ambiguous. The CDR3 length is 14 residues. Germline CDR1 SGHRS, CDR2 YFSETQ. Trimming took 2 bases from V and 0 from J, leaving 8 bases between them.